The 22 T cell receptor beta chains given below trace back to one sample, sequenced in a study of T cell responses to AZD1222 COVID-19 vaccine. Here immunoSEQ multiplex PCR was the method, and the copy in TCRdb shows in-frame clones only, minus some. The table lists under 150,000 clones, under 95% of them singletons. Here the sequenced sample was peripheral blood, taken on day 0 of AZD1222 vaccination. All receptors derive from an adult in good health.

The gene calls are TRBV3-1 (or the pseudogene TRBV3-2) and TRBJ1-4, with D unresolved. Germline V gives CDR1 LGHDT, CDR2 YNNKEL (reference sequence). The V end lost 5 bases, the J end lost 0 bases, and 10 bases lay between the germline ends. This CDR3 region has 15 residues. The CDR3 here is CASSGPATTNEKLFF. The CDR3 nucleotides read TGTGCCAGCAGCGGGCCCGCAACAACTAATGAAAAACTGTTTTTT.

The gene calls are TRBV7-9 and TRBJ2-7; D uncertain. The length of the CDR3 is 12 residues. Germline CDR1 and CDR2: SEHNR and FQNEAQ (reference sequence). V shed 4 bases and J shed 4 bases, with 8 bases lying between them. The CDR3 DNA sequence: TGTGCCAGCAGCTCCTATACTTACGAGCAGTACTTC. It codes for CASSSYTYEQYF.

Only one count was recorded for this clone. This rearrangement joins TRBV18 to TRBJ2-7; TRBD1 might be the D (5 bases). V was pared by 2 bases and J by 6 bases, with 14 bases between. The length of the CDR3 is 14 residues. The germline CDR1 and CDR2 sequences are KGHSH and LQKENI. The chain's CDR3 is CASSPKGKQGEQYF. Here the CDR3 DNA reads TGTGCCAGCTCACCAAAGGGAAAGCAGGGCGAGCAGTACTTC.

The chain is built from TRBV5-1 and TRBJ1-2; a weak D match, TRBD1 (5 bases). Trimming removed 4 bases from V and 2 bases from J, with 12 bases in between. Germline CDR1 SGHRS, CDR2 YFSETQ. The CDR3 is 14 amino acids. The CDR3 loop is CASSRGGQNYGYTF. In DNA, the CDR3 is TGCGCCAGCAGCCGGGGCGGGCAGAACTATGGCTACACCTTC.

The rearrangement links TRBV18 to TRBJ2-1, with D possibly being TRBD2 (6 bases). The CDR3 is 18 residues long. CDR1 is KGHSH, CDR2 LQKENI, per germline. Deletions cut 3 bases from V and 8 bases from J, with 26 bases between. CDR3 in amino acids: CASSPAIGGVSHLYEQFF. For the CDR3, the DNA is TGTGCCAGCTCACCGGCTATCGGGGGAGTCAGTCATTTATATGAGCAGTTCTTC.

The chain recombines TRBV7-9 with TRBJ1-3, with no clear D. Germline V lookup: CDR1 SEHNR, CDR2 FQNEAQ (reference sequence). Trimming removed 2 bases at V and 0 bases at J, with 5 bases between. The CDR3 extends over 14 amino acids. The CDR3 here is CASSLKGSGNTIYF. CDR3 DNA sequence: TGTGCCAGCAGCTTAAAGGGCTCTGGAAACACCATATATTTT.

The rearrangement uses TRBV14 and TRBJ2-7; 8 bases match TRBD2. The CDR3 is 16 residues long. The ends lost 0 bases at V and 4 bases at J; junction bases unmatched: 8. Germline CDR1 reads SGHDN; CDR2 reads FVKESK. Here the CDR3 DNA reads TGTGCCAGCAGCCAAGATCTGGCTAGCGGGCTATACGAGCAGTACTTC. It is translated as CASSQDLASGLYEQYF.

This clone was counted a few times. The chain recombines TRBV3-1 (or the pseudogene TRBV3-2) with TRBJ1-1; D perhaps matches TRBD1 (5 bases). Looked up from germline, CDR1 is LGHDT and CDR2 is YNNKEL (reference sequence). This CDR3 comprises 15 residues. V lost 0 bases and J 7 bases, leaving 15 bases between the germline ends. CDR3 loop: CASSQDWGPGVEAFF. CDR3 sequence (DNA): TGTGCCAGCAGCCAAGATTGGGGCCCCGGGGTTGAAGCTTTCTTT.

The J gene is TRBJ1-1, the V gene TRBV12-5, with D maybe TRBD1 (6 bases). This CDR3 region has 14 residues. Trimming removed 7 bases at V and 4 bases at J, with 16 bases between. Germline CDR1 and CDR2: LGHNT and FRNRAP. CDR3 region: CASARDTLGTEAFF. The DNA for the CDR3 is TGTGCTAGTGCAAGGGACACCCTGGGCACTGAAGCTTTCTTT.

This chain joins TRBV19 and TRBJ2-7, with D possibly matching TRBD1 (5 bases). V shed 1 base and J shed 6 bases, with 13 bases lying between them. The CDR3 runs 14 residues. CDR1 is LNHDA and CDR2 is SQIVND in the germline V gene (reference sequence). The CDR3 sequence is CASSIAGFEGEQYF. The CDR3 nucleotides are TGTGCCAGTAGTATAGCAGGGTTCGAAGGCGAGCAGTACTTC.

The chain couples TRBV3-1 (or the pseudogene TRBV3-2) to TRBJ1-1; the D gene is possibly TRBD1 (6 bases). V was clipped by 4 bases and J by 1 base, with 19 bases between them. There are 17 residues in the CDR3. The germline V gene has CDR1 LGHDT and CDR2 YNNKEL (reference sequence). CDR3 in DNA: TGTGCCAGCAGCCCTATTCGATGGGGGCGTGGGAACACTGAAGCTTTCTTT. Protein: CASSPIRWGRGNTEAFF.

The chain links TRBV3-1 (or the pseudogene TRBV3-2) to TRBJ2-4, with 9 nucleotides matching TRBD1. V was clipped by 4 bases and J by 8 bases; unmatched bases: 3. CDR3 length: 13 amino acids. The V gene's germline CDR1 is LGHDT and CDR2 YNNKEL (reference sequence). In nucleotides, the CDR3 is TGTGCCAGCAGCCCCGGGACAGGGTACATTCAGTACTTC. It is translated as CASSPGTGYIQYF.

The V call is TRBV18, the J call TRBJ2-7; 9 positions match TRBD1. The germline V gene encodes CDR1 KGHSH and CDR2 LQKENI. V lost 5 bases and J lost 3; bases outside the gene matches: 11. The CDR3 contains 16 residues. CDR3 sequence reads: CASSSIPGQGSYEQYF. The CDR3 DNA follows: TGTGCCAGCTCATCTATCCCGGGACAGGGAAGCTACGAGCAGTACTTC.

This rearrangement joins TRBV6-5 to TRBJ1-6, with 10 nucleotides matching TRBD1. Germline-derived CDR1 and CDR2 are MNHEY and SVGAGI. CDR3 length equals 14 residues. V shed 7 bases, J shed 10 bases, and the junction held 7 bases outside the gene matches. The CDR3 DNA follows: TGTGCCAGCATTCCGGGACAGGGGAACTCACCCCTCCACTTT. The encoded protein is CASIPGQGNSPLHF.

The genes are TRBV5-1 and TRBJ2-3; unclear D gene. The CDR3 has 13 amino acids. The V end lost 2 bases, the J end lost 4 bases, and 8 bases lay between the germline ends. Germline assignment: CDR1 SGHRS and CDR2 YFSETQ. The CDR3 DNA is TGCGCCAGCAGCTTAGAGATAGCAGATACGCAGTATTTT. The encoded protein is CASSLEIADTQYF. Filled out from reference TRBV5-1 and TRBJ2-3, the complete variable domain reads KAGVTQTPRYLIKTRGQQVTLSCSPISGHRSVSWYQQTPGQGLQFLFEYFSETQRNKGNFPGRFSGRQFSNSRSEMNVSTLELGDSALYLCASSLEIADTQYFGPGTRLTVL.

V is TRBV7-2 and J is TRBJ2-7, with 9 bases lining up with TRBD1. CDR1 and CDR2 (germline): SGHTA, FQGNSA. The junction had 1 base not matched to a gene; V was cut back by 3 bases and J by 1 base. The CDR3 totals 14 residues. The CDR3 bases are TGTGCCAGCAGCTTGGACAGGGGATCCTACGAGCAGTACTTC. This encodes CASSLDRGSYEQYF.

The chain uses TRBV9 and TRBJ1-1; maybe TRBD1 (5 bases). Germline V gives CDR1 SGDLS, CDR2 YYNGEE. The CDR3 extends over 15 amino acids. V was cut by 0 bases and J by 0 bases, with 9 bases left in between. The CDR3 region is CASSVGPGLNTEAFF. Here the CDR3 DNA reads TGTGCCAGCAGCGTAGGTCCAGGGTTGAACACTGAAGCTTTCTTT.

The rearrangement links TRBV7-9 to TRBJ1-5; unclear D gene. The ends were cut back, 2 bases at V and 3 bases at J, with 17 bases in the middle. The CDR3 loop spans 17 amino acids. Germline CDR1 SEHNR, CDR2 FQNEAQ (reference sequence). The CDR3 protein is CASSLILTDGHNQPQHF. CDR3 DNA sequence: TGTGCCAGCAGCTTAATACTCACGGACGGCCACAATCAGCCCCAGCATTTT.

The J gene is TRBJ1-1, the V gene TRBV11-2; no clear D gene. Germline CDR1 is SGHAT and CDR2 is FQNNGV. V gave up 6 bases and J gave up 0 bases, with 8 bases separating them. The CDR3 runs 13 residues. CDR3 amino acids: CASRGRVNTEAFF. CDR3 in DNA: TGTGCCAGCAGGGGAAGAGTGAACACTGAAGCTTTCTTT.

The genes are TRBV18 and TRBJ1-1; 7 positions match TRBD1. V gave up 3 bases and J gave up 2 bases; unmatched junction bases: 9. Germline V gene sequence: CDR1 KGHSH, CDR2 LQKENI. The CDR3 runs 16 residues. Here the CDR3 DNA reads TGTGCCAGCTCACCTGCCGGGACAGAGACCAACACTGAAGCTTTCTTT. Translating it yields CASSPAGTETNTEAFF.

This clone has just a few counts. The chain uses TRBV27 and TRBJ2-3, with D unresolved. Trimming pared 5 bases from V and 1 base from J, leaving 7 bases between. The CDR3 consists of 13 residues. The V gene's germline CDR1 is MNHEY and CDR2 SMNVEV (reference sequence). The CDR3, as DNA: TGTGCCAGCAGTCCCGGAGGCACAGATACGCAGTATTTT. Its translation: CASSPGGTDTQYF.

The rearrangement uses TRBV6-2 or TRBV6-3 and TRBJ2-5; the match to TRBD2 covers 9 bases. V gave up 5 bases and J gave up 2 bases; unmatched junction bases: 6. The CDR3 spans 15 residues. Germline CDR1 is MNHEY and CDR2 is SVGEGT. In DNA, the CDR3 is TGTGCCAGCAGTCTTAGCGGGGGCAGACAAGAGACCCAGTACTTC. Translation: CASSLSGGRQETQYF.